The 21 T cell receptor beta chains reported below all come from one sample, sequenced in a study of blood T cell repertoires in COVID-19. Libraries were prepared by immunoSEQ multiplex PCR; TCRdb keeps only in-frame clonotypes and omits some of them. The table records some 240,000 clones, 87% of them present only once. What was sequenced was peripheral blood. These receptors all stem from a man in his 60s who had recovered from COVID-19.

This clone was counted a few times. This chain links TRBV19 with TRBJ2-1, with 8 bases matching TRBD2. The CDR3 runs 14 residues. Germline V gene lookup returns CDR1 LNHDA and CDR2 SQIVND (reference sequence). V shed 8 bases and J 2 bases; nucleotides not matched to a gene: 5. CDR3 bases: TGTGCCAGTCACAACGGGGGGGCCTACAATGAGCAGTTCTTC. It encodes CASHNGGAYNEQFF.

The chain combines TRBV5-6 with TRBJ1-6; maybe TRBD1 (5 bases). The length of the CDR3 is 15 residues. Germline assignment: CDR1 SGHDT and CDR2 YYEEEE. Trimming removed 2 bases at V and 9 bases at J, with 15 bases between. The CDR3 DNA follows: TGTGCCAGCAGCTTTAGGGCTGGGGCTCCTTCACCCCTCCACTTT. Its translation: CASSFRAGAPSPLHF. Full variable domain (rest looked up from reference TRBV5-6 and TRBJ1-6): DAGVTQSPTHLIKTRGQQVTLRCSPKSGHDTVSWYQQALGQGPQFIFQYYEEEERQRGNFPDRFSGHQFPNYSSELNVNALLLGDSALYLCASSFRAGAPSPLHFGNGTRLTVT.

V gene TRBV11-2 combines with J gene TRBJ2-7, with TRBD1 as a possible D gene (6 bases). V was cut by 5 bases and J by 3 bases, with 17 bases left in between. The CDR3 has 15 residues. Germline values: CDR1 SGHAT, CDR2 FQNNGV. In nucleotides, the CDR3 is TGTGCCAGCAGCACCTTGGACAGTCGAATCTACGAGCAGTACTTC. It encodes CASSTLDSRIYEQYF.

The chain uses TRBV29-1 and TRBJ2-1; 7 nucleotides agree with TRBD1. This CDR3 contains 15 residues. CDR1 is SQVTM and CDR2 is ANQGSEA in the germline V gene. The J segment lost 9 bases and the V segment lost 3 bases, leaving 14 bases of the junction unmatched. The CDR3 protein is CSVDGEQGIGSEQFF. The CDR3 DNA reads as TGCAGCGTTGACGGGGAACAGGGGATAGGCAGTGAGCAGTTCTTC.

The rearrangement joins TRBV5-5 to TRBJ2-7; D might be TRBD2 (6 bases). Trimming removed 4 bases at V and 3 bases at J, with 14 bases between. The CDR3 is 14 residues long. From germline, CDR1 is SGHKS and CDR2 YYEKEE (reference sequence). The CDR3, as DNA: TGTGCCAGCAGCCGGGACGGGGGATTCTACGAGCAGTACGTC. Protein sequence: CASSRDGGFYEQYV.

In the case of this clone: Additional DNA sequences in this sample encode the identical CDR3. The V call is TRBV6-1, the J call TRBJ2-7; the match to TRBD1 covers 11 bases. The CDR3 covers 15 residues. Germline V gives CDR1 MNHNS, CDR2 SASEGT. The CDR3 loop is CASSEGGQGVYEQYV. CDR3 DNA: TGTGCCAGCAGTGAAGGGGGACAGGGGGTTTACGAACAGTACGTC.

The chain employs TRBV5-5 and TRBJ2-7; 9 bases are a match to TRBD1. Germline trimming cut 4 bases from V and 4 bases from J; bases unmatched to any gene: 12. Germline-derived CDR1 and CDR2 are SGHKS and YYEKEE (reference sequence). This CDR3 contains 16 residues. The CDR3 loop reads CASSEFPGQGMYEQYF. The DNA of the CDR3 is TGTGCCAGCAGCGAATTTCCGGGACAGGGTATGTACGAGCAGTACTTC. Together with reference TRBV5-5 and TRBJ2-7, the CDR3 gives the full variable domain: DAGVTQSPTHLIKTRGQQVTLRCSPISGHKSVSWYQQVLGQGPQFIFQYYEKEERGRGNFPDRFSARQFPNYSSELNVNALLLGDSALYLCASSEFPGQGMYEQYFGPGTRLTVT.

The rearrangement uses TRBV29-1 and TRBJ1-5; D is ambiguous. The CDR3 is 14 residues long. The germline CDR1 and CDR2 sequences are SQVTM and ANQGSEA. With 4 bases removed from V and 0 bases from J, the gap between germline ends came to 10 bases. CDR3 loop: CSVVSGNSNQPQHF. In nucleotides, the CDR3 is TGCAGCGTTGTATCAGGAAATAGCAATCAGCCCCAGCATTTT.

The chain employs TRBV30 and TRBJ2-1, with 11 nucleotides matching TRBD2. The junction had 1 base not matched to a gene; V was cut back by 2 bases and J by 4 bases. Germline-derived CDR1 and CDR2 are GTSNPN and SVGIG (reference sequence). There are 14 residues in the CDR3. The CDR3 DNA follows: TGTGCCTGGAGTACTAGCGGGGGATACAATGAGCAGTTCTTC. It encodes CAWSTSGGYNEQFF. Based on the CDR3 plus reference TRBV30 and TRBJ2-1, the full variable domain is SQTIHQWPATLVQPVGSPLSLECTVEGTSNPNLYWYRQAAGRGLQLLFYSVGIGQISSEVPQNLSASRPQDRQFILSSKKLLLSDSGFYLCAWSTSGGYNEQFFGPGTRLTVL.

J is TRBJ2-5 and V is TRBV24-1, with 7 bases aligning to TRBD1. Germline V CDR1 and CDR2: KGHDR, SFDVKD. There are 13 residues in the CDR3. J was trimmed by 4 bases and V by 2 bases; bases with no gene match: 0. The CDR3 DNA reads as TGTGCCACCAGTGATTACAGGGGAGAGACCCAGTACTTC. Its translation is CATSDYRGETQYF.

This sequence joins TRBV7-9 and TRBJ2-1; no clear D gene. CDR1 is SEHNR, CDR2 FQNEAQ, per germline (reference sequence). V was shortened by 2 bases and J by 1 base, with 9 bases between the two germline ends. The CDR3 has 15 residues. CDR3 in amino acids: CASSLKQASYNEQFF. The CDR3 DNA follows: TGTGCCAGCAGCTTAAAGCAGGCTTCCTACAATGAGCAGTTCTTC.

The chain recombines TRBV18 with TRBJ1-2, with unresolved D. The germline CDR1 and CDR2 sequences are KGHSH and LQKENI. CDR3 length: 11 amino acids. Trimming stripped 6 bases from V and 8 bases from J, with 10 bases between. Here the CDR3 DNA reads TGTGCCAGCTCCTCGAGGATCGGCTACACCTTC. Its translation: CASSSRIGYTF.

The chain uses TRBV19 and TRBJ2-3; perhaps TRBD1 as D (6 bases). The length of the CDR3 is 14 residues. CDR1 is LNHDA, CDR2 SQIVND, per germline (reference sequence). V was clipped by 5 bases and J by 2 bases, with 11 bases between them. For the CDR3, the DNA is TGTGCCAGTAGTTTCGGACAGACCACAGATACGCAGTATTTT. Its translation is CASSFGQTTDTQYF. The entire variable domain, with the rest obtained from reference TRBV19 and TRBJ2-3, is as follows: DGGITQSPKYLFRKEGQNVTLSCEQNLNHDAMYWYRQDPGQGLRLIYYSQIVNDFQKGDIAEGYSVSREKKESFPLTVTSAQKNPTAFYLCASSFGQTTDTQYFGPGTRLTVL.

The rearrangement links TRBV30 to TRBJ2-7; TRBD2 matches 9 bases. The germline V gene has CDR1 GTSNPN and CDR2 SVGIG (reference sequence). The CDR3 contains 13 residues. V was pared by 5 bases and J by 4 bases, with 6 bases of the junction left unmatched. The CDR3 DNA reads TGTGCCTGGGGCGGGGGGGCTGAGTACGAGCAGTACGTC. This translates into CAWGGGAEYEQYV.

This rearrangement joins TRBV7-8 to TRBJ1-1; perhaps TRBD1 as D (5 bases). This CDR3 is built from 13 residues. Germline V CDR1 and CDR2: SGHVS, FQNEAQ. With 4 bases removed from V and 4 bases from J, the gap between germline ends came to 10 bases. CDR3 amino acids: CASSSQGFTEAFF. The DNA of the CDR3 is TGTGCCAGCAGCTCTCAGGGTTTCACTGAAGCTTTCTTT.

V and J are TRBV12-3 or TRBV12-4 and TRBJ1-3; 7 bases fit TRBD1. This CDR3 spans 13 amino acids. J gave up 5 bases and V 5 bases, and 3 bases lay outside the gene matches. CDR3 protein: CASSQQGRNTIYF. CDR3 nucleotides: TGTGCCAGCAGTCAACAGGGGAGAAACACCATATATTTT.

The chain combines TRBV3-1 (or the pseudogene TRBV3-2) with TRBJ1-6, with TRBD1 identical over 9 bases. V was pared by 3 bases and J by 9 bases, with 3 bases of the junction left unmatched. The CDR3 totals 14 residues. The germline CDR1 and CDR2 sequences are LGHDT and YNNKEL (reference sequence). CDR3 protein: CASSQTGGSSPLHF. DNA of the CDR3: TGTGCCAGCAGCCAGACAGGGGGTAGTTCACCCCTCCACTTT.

The chain is built from TRBV5-1 and TRBJ1-1; 9 nucleotides align to TRBD1. The trim removed 2 bases at V and 6 bases at J, leaving 2 bases unmatched. The CDR3 is 13 amino acids. CDR1 is SGHRS, CDR2 YFSETQ, per germline. The CDR3 protein is CASSLGTGPEAFF. The DNA of the CDR3 is TGCGCCAGCAGCTTAGGGACAGGGCCTGAAGCTTTCTTT.

The rearrangement uses TRBV1 and TRBJ2-3; TRBD2 is the table's D call and was not checked against the DNA. TRBV1 is annotated as a pseudogene. The CDR3 runs to 20 residues. The CDR3 here is CTRGGADGLAGGWSTDTQYF. CDR3 sequence (DNA): TGCACCAGGGGAGGGGCAGATGGACTAGCGGGGGGGTGGAGCACAGATACGCAGTATTTT.

The rearrangement links TRBV6-1 to TRBJ2-7; D is possibly TRBD2 (6 bases). The V end lost 2 bases, the J end lost 4 bases, and 15 bases lay between the germline ends. Germline V gene data show CDR1 as MNHNS and CDR2 as SASEGT. CDR3 length equals 15 residues. CDR3 residues: CASSEQLAEPYEQYF. In DNA, the CDR3 is TGTGCCAGCAGTGAACAATTAGCGGAACCGTACGAGCAGTACTTC.

The rearrangement links TRBV20-1 to TRBJ2-1; no definite D call. This CDR3 has 10 amino acids. V dropped 8 bases and J dropped 6 bases, with 8 bases sitting between them. The germline CDR1 and CDR2 sequences are DFQATT and SNEGSKA (reference sequence). The CDR3 reads CSPTFNEQFF. The CDR3 DNA reads as TGCAGTCCAACTTTCAATGAGCAGTTCTTC.